Listed below are T cell receptor beta chains from one sample, sequenced in a study of T cells in Graves' hyperthyroidism and ophthalmopathy. TCRdb used MiXCR to reprocess the multiplex PCR reads, holding one entry per CDR3 protein. The sample holds 300,000 or so distinct CDR3 sequences; 21% are singletons and the top ten take over 45%. The sequenced material came from blood. The receptors here all came from a woman aged 45-65 years with Graves' hyperthyroidism. The CDR3 runs from the conserved cysteine through the conserved F or W. The D gene is left open where the match is weak. Clone size is given for some rows only: seen once, a few or many times, or a class if the clone is expanded.

j_gene	d_gene	abundance	v_gene	CDR3aa	CDR3nt
TRBJ2-7	NA	NA	TRBV6-1	CASSFDELGQPKYEQYF	TGTGCCAGCAGTTTTGACGAGCTCGGACAACCGAAGTACGAGCAGTACTTC
TRBJ2-7	TRBD1	NA	TRBV27	CASYGGTGGYEQYF	TGTGCCAGCTACGGCGGAACAGGGGGATACGAGCAGTACTTC
TRBJ2-1	TRBD2	NA	TRBV7-2	CASSISGLDNNEQFF	TGTGCCAGCAGCATATCGGGACTAGACAACAATGAGCAGTTCTTC
TRBJ2-5	NA	NA	TRBV28	CASSVNPNQAQYF	TGTGCCAGCAGTGTTAACCCCAACCAGGCCCAGTACTTC
TRBJ2-7	TRBD2	NA	TRBV19	CASSPGLAGVGSSYNEQYF	TGTGCCAGTAGTCCGGGACTAGCGGGAGTTGGTAGCTCCTACAATGAGCAGTACTTC
TRBJ2-3	TRBD1	many	TRBV7-9	CASSSDRVGDTQYF	TGTGCCAGCAGCAGCGACAGGGTCGGAGATACGCAGTATTTT
TRBJ2-4	NA	few	TRBV4-1	CASSQGFLRTENIQYF	TGCGCCAGCAGCCAAGGATTTCTAAGGACCGAAAACATTCAGTACTTC
TRBJ1-1	NA	NA	TRBV9	CASSVGGQLNTEAFF	TGTGCCAGCAGCGTAGGCGGACAGCTGAACACTGAAGCTTTCTTT
TRBJ1-2	NA	NA	TRBV15	CATSNHGAANYGYTF	TGTGCCACCAGCAACCATGGGGCAGCTAACTATGGCTACACCTTC
TRBJ2-7	TRBD2	many	TRBV20-1	CSARREFLAGKYEQYF	TGCAGTGCTAGAAGAGAGTTCCTAGCGGGGAAATACGAGCAGTACTTC
TRBJ2-1	NA	many	TRBV7-2	CASSMPGAYNEQFF	TGTGCCAGCAGCATGCCCGGGGCCTACAATGAGCAGTTCTTC
TRBJ1-2	NA	few	TRBV6-1	CASSVGRGYTF	TGTGCCAGCAGTGTTGGGCGTGGCTACACCTTC
TRBJ1-3	NA	few	TRBV4-2	CASSQNTYSGNTIYF	TGTGCCAGCAGCCAAAATACGTACTCTGGAAACACCATATATTTT
TRBJ1-1	TRBD1	NA	TRBV3-1	CASTSPQGADTEAFF	TGTGCCAGCACCTCCCCCCAGGGGGCGGACACTGAAGCTTTCTTT
TRBJ1-3	NA	few	TRBV27	CASSFSSNSGNTIYF	TGTGCCAGCAGTTTTTCGAGTAACTCTGGAAACACCATATATTTT
TRBJ2-3	TRBD2	few	TRBV6-5	CASSYPSQGRLETSGNTDTQYF	TGTGCCAGCAGTTACCCGAGCCAGGGAAGGTTGGAAACTAGCGGGAACACAGATACGCAGTATTTT
TRBJ1-1	NA	few	TRBV29-1	CSVANRMNTEAFF	TGCAGCGTTGCGAACAGAATGAACACTGAAGCTTTCTTT
TRBJ2-7	TRBD1	NA	TRBV20-1	CSASLGTGGHEQYF	TGCAGTGCTAGTCTCGGGACAGGGGGCCACGAGCAGTACTTC
TRBJ1-2	NA	many	TRBV5-1	CASSLAKTGPSGYTF	TGCGCCAGCAGCTTGGCCAAAACAGGGCCTAGCGGCTACACCTTC
TRBJ2-7	NA	many	TRBV7-9	CASSSLDSSDEQYF	TGTGCCAGCAGCTCCCTCGACAGTTCTGACGAGCAGTACTTC
TRBJ1-2	TRBD1	NA	TRBV5-1	CASSTGQVLRGYTF	TGCGCCAGCAGCACGGGACAGGTGCTTAGGGGCTACACCTTC
TRBJ1-1	TRBD1	many	TRBV18	CASSPIPPGQGIGEAFF	TGTGCCAGCTCACCAATCCCGCCGGGACAGGGAATAGGTGAAGCTTTCTTT
TRBJ1-1	NA	many	TRBV11-2	CASSFGRMNTEAFF	TGTGCCAGCAGCTTTGGCAGGATGAACACTGAAGCTTTCTTT
TRBJ2-1	TRBD1	many	TRBV11-3	CASTRAGTAANEQFF	TGTGCCAGCACCAGGGCCGGGACAGCAGCCAATGAGCAGTTCTTC
TRBJ2-3	TRBD1	few	TRBV5-1	CASSLGSGGGTDTQYF	TGCGCCAGCAGCTTGGGGTCAGGGGGTGGCACAGATACGCAGTATTTT
TRBJ2-1	TRBD1	many	TRBV24-1	CATSDLGGGGNNEQFF	TGTGCCACCAGTGATTTAGGGGGCGGTGGAAACAATGAGCAGTTCTTC
TRBJ1-2	NA	few	TRBV10-3	CAISGVLYGYTF	TGTGCCATCAGTGGGGTCCTCTATGGCTACACCTTC
TRBJ2-1	NA	many	TRBV12-3/TRBV12-4	CASSLSLASYNEQFF	TGTGCCAGCAGTTTAAGCCTAGCGTCTTACAATGAGCAGTTCTTC
TRBJ2-1	NA	many	TRBV29-1	CSVRTVLASNEQFF	TGCAGCGTTAGGACAGTCCTCGCCTCCAATGAGCAGTTCTTC
TRBJ2-2	NA	many	TRBV7-3	CASSRFANTGELFF	TGTGCCAGCAGCCGCTTCGCGAACACCGGGGAGCTGTTTTTT
TRBJ2-7	NA	many	TRBV28	CASRMGATTYEQYF	TGTGCCAGCAGGATGGGGGCTACGACCTACGAGCAGTACTTC
TRBJ1-6	NA	few	TRBV30	CAWLTGFSSPLHF	TGTGCCTGGCTAACAGGGTTCTCTTCACCCCTCCACTTT
TRBJ2-3	TRBD2	many	TRBV28	CASSFGTSDTDTQYF	TGTGCCAGCAGTTTTGGGACTAGCGACACAGATACGCAGTATTTT
TRBJ1-3	NA	many	TRBV12-3/TRBV12-4	CASSFSGENTIYF	TGTGCCAGCAGTTTCTCGGGAGAAAACACCATATATTTT
TRBJ2-1	NA	once	TRBV5-1	CASSLVVVKSYNGQFF	TGTGCCAGCAGCTTGGTTGTGGTAAAATCCTACAATGGGCAGTTCTTC
TRBJ1-5	NA	NA	TRBV6-4	CASSTRGANQPQHF	TGTGCCAGCAGTACCCGGGGAGCCAATCAGCCCCAGCATTTT
TRBJ2-5	NA	few	TRBV4-1	CASSQVVAAAGGETQYF	TGCGCCAGCAGCCAAGTCGTAGCGGCAGCTGGGGGGGAGACCCAGTACTTC
TRBJ2-5	NA	many	TRBV28	CASRPGGGQETQYF	TGTGCCAGCAGGCCCGGGGGTGGTCAAGAGACCCAGTACTTC
TRBJ2-1	TRBD2	many	TRBV30	CAWRMSGRAYEQFF	TGTGCCTGGAGAATGAGCGGGAGGGCCTATGAGCAGTTCTTC
TRBJ1-1	TRBD1	many	TRBV6-1	CASIQGANTEAFF	TGTGCCAGCATCCAGGGGGCTAACACTGAAGCTTTCTTT
TRBJ1-1	NA	many	TRBV2	CASSVTRNTEAFF	TGTGCCAGCAGTGTGACCAGGAACACTGAAGCTTTCTTT
TRBJ2-5	TRBD2	many	TRBV7-9	CASSLVGLAVGRETQYF	TGTGCCAGCAGCTTAGTAGGACTAGCGGTAGGACGAGAGACCCAGTACTTC
TRBJ1-1	NA	many	TRBV6-1	CASSEGGGRTEAFF	TGTGCCAGCAGTGAAGGGGGGGGCAGGACTGAAGCTTTCTTT
TRBJ2-3	TRBD2	NA	TRBV5-4	CASSLVSGGATDTQYF	TGTGCCAGCAGCTTGGTTAGCGGGGGGGCCACAGATACGCAGTATTTT
TRBJ2-3	TRBD2	NA	TRBV25-1	CASSRPGLAGADTQYF	TGTGCCAGCAGCCGACCGGGACTAGCGGGAGCAGATACGCAGTATTTT
TRBJ1-4	NA	NA	TRBV7-9	CASSQTDTNEKLFF	TGTGCCAGCAGCCAGACGGACACCAATGAAAAACTGTTTTTT
TRBJ2-1	TRBD1	few	TRBV3-1	CASSKQGSGEQFF	TGTGCCAGCAGCAAACAGGGGTCCGGTGAGCAGTTCTTC
TRBJ2-3	NA	many	TRBV20-1	CSASQTAGTDTQYF	TGCAGTGCTAGCCAGACAGCGGGCACAGATACGCAGTATTTT
TRBJ2-7	TRBD1	many	TRBV27	CASGRPGQTYEQYF	TGTGCCAGCGGGAGACCGGGACAGACCTACGAGCAGTACTTC
TRBJ2-1	TRBD2	NA	TRBV6-2/TRBV6-3	CASRRRTSGGGHEQFF	TGTGCCAGCAGAAGGAGAACTAGCGGGGGAGGCCATGAGCAGTTCTTC